This T cell receptor (beta chain) originates from a study of CD8+ T cells in alopecia areata. Study-wide background: Twice daily, treated patients received 5 to 10 mg of oral tofacitinib. Study outcomes and limitations: Having just one nonresponder leaves the connection between baseline CD8+ expansion and response unresolved. Patients shared TCRs less clearly than mice did, possibly owing to HLA.

This clone was recorded a few times. What it recognizes is unknown. After isolation, RNA underwent reverse transcription to generate cDNA as the sequencing template. The data were produced by immunoSEQ multiplex PCR, yet TCRdb's version contains in-frame clones alone and is incomplete. The data hold some 200,000 clones, with about 50% observed a single time. This CDR3 has 15 amino acids. V was clipped by 7 bases and J by 2 bases; unmatched bases: 9. From germline, CDR1 is MGHRA and CDR2 YSYEKL. Treatment specified: oral pan-JAK inhibitor, 5-10 mg twice daily. The sample in question was CD4+ T cells sorted from blood, obtained at week 4, from a patient treated with tofacitinib. The clonotype comes from a human donor with alopecia areata. The rearrangement joins TRBV4-1 to TRBJ2-7, with 9 bases aligning to TRBD1. The CDR3 nucleotides are TGCGCCAGCACCCCGAGGGGGACAGGGACCTACGAGCAGTACTTC. Its translation: CASTPRGTGTYEQYF.